A selection of T cell receptor beta chains follows, all from one sample in a study of blood T cell repertoires in COVID-19. Sequencing used immunoSEQ multiplex PCR; TCRdb keeps in-frame clones, though not all of them. The sample records roughly 200,000 clones, around 79% being singletons. Sequenced: peripheral blood. These receptors were taken from a woman aged 35 to 49 with COVID-19, enrolled during active disease. Both conserved end residues are part of each CDR3. Each record gives: CDR3 protein, CDR3 DNA, J gene, D gene, V gene, clone size. D genes are given only for firm matches. Clone size, where shown, is once, few, many, or a class for clones that have expanded.

CATSTGQDGRGNTEAFF,TGTGCCACCAGCACAGGACAGGACGGGAGGGGGAACACTGAAGCTTTCTTT,TRBJ1-1,TRBD1,TRBV15,NA
CASSSPRDGTGFYGYTF,TGTGCCAGCAGTTCCCCACGGGACGGGACAGGCTTCTATGGCTACACCTTC,TRBJ1-2,TRBD1,TRBV27,NA
CASSQSGRAGTDTQYF,TGCGCCAGCAGCCAAAGCGGGAGGGCCGGCACAGATACGCAGTATTTT,TRBJ2-3,TRBD2,TRBV4-1,NA
CASSYSPSGFPYYEQYF,TGTGCCAGCAGTTACTCACCCTCCGGGTTCCCCTACTACGAGCAGTACTTC,TRBJ2-7,NA,TRBV6-2/TRBV6-3,NA
CASSQASFSYEQYF,TGTGCCAGCAGCCAAGCTAGCTTCTCCTACGAGCAGTACTTC,TRBJ2-7,NA,TRBV7-6,NA
CASSPRTVLQLDTEAFF,TGTGCCAGCTCACCCAGGACAGTCCTTCAGTTGGACACTGAAGCTTTCTTT,TRBJ1-1,NA,TRBV18,few
CASSQETSSYEQYF,TGCGCCAGCAGCCAAGAAACTAGCTCCTACGAGCAGTACTTC,TRBJ2-7,NA,TRBV4-3,few
CASSPRQGGAGELFF,TGTGCCAGCAGTCCCCGACAGGGGGGGGCCGGGGAGCTGTTTTTT,TRBJ2-2,TRBD1,TRBV7-7,NA
CASSYPPRQGGYQETQYF,TGTGCCAGCAGTTACCCCCCCCGACAGGGGGGGTACCAAGAGACCCAGTACTTC,TRBJ2-5,TRBD1,TRBV6-2/TRBV6-3,few
CASSRGQGIYEQYF,TGTGCCAGCAGCCGGGGACAGGGAATCTACGAGCAGTACTTC,TRBJ2-7,TRBD1,TRBV3-1/TRBV3-2,NA
CAISERDETEAFF,TGTGCCATCAGTGAGCGGGATGAGACTGAAGCTTTCTTT,TRBJ1-1,NA,TRBV10-3,NA
CASSFNIHNEQFF,TGTGCCAGCAGTTTTAATATTCACAATGAGCAGTTCTTC,TRBJ2-1,NA,TRBV12-3/TRBV12-4,NA
CASSTSGRATGNEQFF,TGTGCCAGCAGCACTAGCGGGAGGGCGACGGGGAATGAGCAGTTCTTC,TRBJ2-1,TRBD2,TRBV7-8,NA
CASSRTGETQYF,TGTGCCAGCAGCCGAACAGGAGAGACCCAGTACTTC,TRBJ2-5,NA,TRBV3-1/TRBV3-2,NA
CASSLNRGLNTGELFF,TGTGCCAGCAGCTTAAACAGGGGCCTGAACACCGGGGAGCTGTTTTTT,TRBJ2-2,TRBD1,TRBV5-4,NA
CASSIQGGTNEKLFF,TGTGCCAGCAGCATCCAGGGGGGCACTAATGAAAAACTGTTTTTT,TRBJ1-4,TRBD1,TRBV7-9,NA
CASSQVRLGGSYEQYF,TGTGCCAGCAGCCAAGTACGATTGGGAGGGTCGTACGAGCAGTACTTC,TRBJ2-7,TRBD2,TRBV3-1/TRBV3-2,NA
CATSDKGQIYGYTF,TGTGCCACCAGTGACAAGGGACAGATCTATGGCTACACCTTC,TRBJ1-2,TRBD1,TRBV24-1,medium-sized
CASSRGRLGEQYF,TGTGCCAGCAGTCGGGGTCGTCTGGGAGAGCAGTACTTC,TRBJ2-7,NA,TRBV12-3/TRBV12-4,NA
CASGVGQATNEKLFF,TGTGCTAGTGGTGTTGGACAAGCAACTAATGAAAAACTGTTTTTT,TRBJ1-4,NA,TRBV12-5,NA
CASSQGQAAGELFF,TGCGCCAGCAGCCAAGGACAGGCGGCCGGGGAGCTGTTTTTT,TRBJ2-2,TRBD1,TRBV5-1,NA
CAWKVGGKDTGELFF,TGTGCCTGGAAAGTCGGGGGAAAGGACACCGGGGAGCTGTTTTTT,TRBJ2-2,NA,TRBV30,NA
CASSPSVPTYEQYF,TGCGCCAGCAGCCCTAGCGTCCCGACCTACGAGCAGTACTTC,TRBJ2-7,NA,TRBV5-1,NA
CASRRGDRAGLTEAFF,TGTGCCAGTAGACGGGGGGACAGGGCGGGTCTCACTGAAGCTTTCTTT,TRBJ1-1,TRBD1,TRBV19,NA
CASSADRGFGEQYF,TGTGCCAGCAGTGCGGACAGGGGGTTCGGCGAGCAGTACTTC,TRBJ2-7,TRBD1,TRBV2,NA
CAIRPGLAGGRDGDTQYF,TGTGCCATCAGGCCGGGACTAGCGGGAGGGAGGGATGGAGATACGCAGTATTTT,TRBJ2-3,TRBD2,TRBV10-3,NA
CSVDPGLGRNEQFF,TGCAGCGTTGACCCGGGACTAGGGAGAAATGAGCAGTTCTTC,TRBJ2-1,TRBD2,TRBV29-1,NA
CASRRGASNTEAFF,TGCGCCAGCAGGCGCGGGGCTTCGAACACTGAAGCTTTCTTT,TRBJ1-1,NA,TRBV5-1,NA
CACSVLGGNTEAFF,TGTGCCTGTTCTGTACTGGGAGGGAACACTGAAGCTTTCTTT,TRBJ1-1,NA,TRBV30,NA
CASSERSVRTSGGVSSYEQYF,TGTGCCAGCAGTGAAAGGTCAGTCCGGACTAGCGGGGGGGTCTCCTCCTACGAGCAGTACTTC,TRBJ2-7,TRBD2,TRBV6-1,few
CASSPEWGGTEAFF,TGCGCCAGCAGCCCCGAATGGGGGGGCACTGAAGCTTTCTTT,TRBJ1-1,NA,TRBV5-1,NA
CASSLAKGLYSGANVLTF,TGTGCCAGCAGCTTAGCCAAGGGGTTATACTCTGGGGCCAACGTCCTGACTTTC,TRBJ2-6,NA,TRBV3-1/TRBV3-2,NA
CASGLVHGGGRYEQYF,TGTGCTAGTGGTTTGGTACATGGAGGGGGCCGGTACGAGCAGTACTTC,TRBJ2-7,NA,TRBV12-5,NA
CASSKLWTGGNQPQHF,TGTGCCAGCAGCAAGCTTTGGACAGGGGGCAATCAGCCCCAGCATTTT,TRBJ1-5,NA,TRBV21-1,once
CASSPTGGGANVLTF,TGTGCCAGTAGTCCCACGGGTGGTGGGGCCAACGTCCTGACTTTC,TRBJ2-6,NA,TRBV19,NA
CASSWRDSPLHF,TGTGCCAGTAGTTGGAGAGACTCACCCCTCCACTTT,TRBJ1-6,NA,TRBV19,NA
CASRRVPGHLSF,TGTGCCAGCAGGAGGGTTCCGGGACACTTGAGCTTC,TRBJ2-7,NA,TRBV6-5,NA
CASSPGTGKTGELFF,TGTGCCAGTAGTCCCGGGACAGGGAAAACCGGGGAGCTGTTTTTT,TRBJ2-2,TRBD1,TRBV19,NA
CASSIDGRRGAFF,TGTGCCAGTAGTATTGACGGCAGACGAGGAGCTTTCTTT,TRBJ1-1,NA,TRBV19,NA
CASTSTDGDYGYTF,TGTGCCAGCACCTCAACGGACGGCGACTACGGCTACACCTTC,TRBJ1-2,NA,TRBV3-1/TRBV3-2,NA
CASSSAPLTSGREETQYF,TGTGCCAGCAGCTCCGCCCCGTTGACTAGCGGGAGGGAAGAGACCCAGTACTTC,TRBJ2-5,TRBD2,TRBV7-9,NA
CASSLGPAGGPIQYF,TGTGCCAGCAGCTTAGGACCAGCGGGAGGGCCAATTCAGTACTTC,TRBJ2-7,TRBD2,TRBV7-2,once
CAIRDSIRGRSEAFF,TGTGCCATCAGGGACAGTATCAGGGGGCGAAGTGAAGCTTTCTTT,TRBJ1-1,TRBD1,TRBV10-3,NA
CASSVGGGRPGTEAFF,TGTGCCAGCAGCGTGGGGGGGGGCCGGCCAGGGACTGAAGCTTTCTTT,TRBJ1-1,NA,TRBV5-4,NA
CAWRGTASGNTIYF,TGTGCCTGGAGAGGGACAGCCTCTGGAAACACCATATATTTT,TRBJ1-3,TRBD1,TRBV30,NA
CASTPTGLETQYF,TGCGCCAGCACACCTACAGGGTTGGAGACCCAGTACTTC,TRBJ2-5,NA,TRBV5-1,once
CASSQHQGSLYEQYF,TGTGCCAGCAGCCAACATCAGGGGTCCCTTTACGAGCAGTACTTC,TRBJ2-7,NA,TRBV3-1/TRBV3-2,NA
CASSLGEGEQETQYF,TGTGCCAGCAGCTTGGGCGAGGGGGAACAAGAGACCCAGTACTTC,TRBJ2-5,NA,TRBV5-4,NA
CASSSGLNTEAFF,TGTGCCAGCAGCTCGGGTCTGAACACTGAAGCTTTCTTT,TRBJ1-1,NA,TRBV2,NA
CASSFDRDAYSGNTIYF,TGTGCCAGCAGTTTCGACAGGGACGCTTACTCTGGAAACACCATATATTTT,TRBJ1-3,TRBD1,TRBV6-2/TRBV6-3,NA
CASSQERGSGEAFF,TGTGCCAGCAGCCAAGAGCGGGGATCGGGTGAAGCTTTCTTT,TRBJ1-1,NA,TRBV14,NA
CASSPQGTSGGLEQFF,TGCGCCAGCAGCCCCCAAGGTACTAGCGGGGGCCTTGAGCAGTTCTTC,TRBJ2-1,TRBD2,TRBV5-1,NA
CAGSAGLVAGELFF,TGTGCCGGCTCCGCGGGACTAGTGGCCGGGGAGCTGTTTTTT,TRBJ2-2,TRBD2,TRBV2,once
CASSSGQDFYEQYF,TGTGCCAGCAGCTCGGGACAGGATTTCTACGAGCAGTACTTC,TRBJ2-7,TRBD1,TRBV7-9,NA